Listed below are T cell receptor beta chains from one sample, sequenced in a study of technical replicates of blood from a handful of donors. Some clones are missing from TCRdb's copy, which holds only in-frame ones; the method was immunoSEQ multiplex PCR. The data contain under 100,000 clones, approximately 95% of them singletons. What was sequenced was T cells isolated from PBMCs. Receptors originate from a human donor in good health. CDR3s include the opening cysteine and the closing phenylalanine or tryptophan. Fields, in order: V gene, D gene, clone size, J gene, CDR3 DNA, CDR3 protein. The D gene is left open where the match is weak. Rows give clone size only sometimes, using once, few, many, or a class for an expanded clone.

>TRBV6-5|NA|NA|TRBJ2-5
TGTGCCAGCAGTTACTCCAGGGGCCAAGAGACCCAGTACTTC
CASSYSRGQETQYF
>TRBV19|TRBD1|NA|TRBJ1-1
TGTGCCAGTAGTCCAAGACAGGGAGGCACTGAAGCTTTCTTT
CASSPRQGGTEAFF
>TRBV6-4|NA|NA|TRBJ1-1
TGTGCCAGCAGTAGCCCTACGGCTGAAGCTTTCTTT
CASSSPTAEAFF
>TRBV9|TRBD1|NA|TRBJ2-1
TGTGCCAGCAGCGTAAGTCTAGGGGGCCTAATAAATGAGCAGTTCTTC
CASSVSLGGLINEQFF
>TRBV27|NA|NA|TRBJ1-5
TGTGCCAGCAGTTTGATGGCCGGGCAGGGTCAGCCCCAGCATTTT
CASSLMAGQGQPQHF
>TRBV4-1|TRBD2|NA|TRBJ2-1
TGCGCCAGCAGGGGAGGGCAGCAAAGCTGGGGGGAGCAGTTCTTC
CASRGGQQSWGEQFF
>TRBV13|NA|NA|TRBJ2-1
TGTGCCAGCAGCCTGGACAGATCTTACAATGAGCAGTTCTTC
CASSLDRSYNEQFF
>TRBV28|TRBD1|NA|TRBJ2-6
TGTGCTGCCCGGACAGGGACTGGGGCCAACGTCCTGACTTTC
CAARTGTGANVLTF
>TRBV19|NA|NA|TRBJ1-1
TGTGCCAGTAGTATGGTCCGAATAGGGGGTATAGCTTTCTTT
CASSMVRIGGIAFF
>TRBV19|TRBD2|NA|TRBJ2-1
TGTGCCACGACTAGCGTCTCCTACAATGAGCAGTTCTTC
CATTSVSYNEQFF
>TRBV9|TRBD2|NA|TRBJ2-3
TGTGCCAGCAGCGTAGGACTAGCGGGAGTCGAAGGCAAGTCGCAGTATTTT
CASSVGLAGVEGKSQYF
>TRBV11-2|TRBD2|NA|TRBJ2-7
TGTGCCAGCAGAGCGGGGGGCAACGAGCAGTACTTC
CASRAGGNEQYF
>TRBV2|NA|NA|TRBJ2-6
TGTGCCAGCAGTGAGCTGAGCTCTGGGGCCAACGTCCTGACTTTC
CASSELSSGANVLTF
>TRBV13|NA|once|TRBJ1-5
TGTGCCAGCAGCCTCCGGGAGCAGCCCCAGCATTTT
CASSLREQPQHF
>TRBV9|NA|once|TRBJ2-2
TGTGCCAGCAGCCCTCTACAGTCGGTCGGGGAGCTGTTTTTT
CASSPLQSVGELFF
>TRBV18|NA|NA|TRBJ1-1
TGTGCCAGCTCACCAGGGGCGCTGAACACTGAAGCTTTCTTT
CASSPGALNTEAFF
>TRBV19|TRBD1|NA|TRBJ1-2
TGTGCCAGTAGGCAGGGACAGGACTACTATGGCTACACCTTC
CASRQGQDYYGYTF
>TRBV7-9|NA|NA|TRBJ2-7
TGTGCCAGCAGCTCCAACACGGGGACCTACGAGCAGTACTTC
CASSSNTGTYEQYF
>TRBV27|NA|NA|TRBJ2-5
TGTGCCAGCGTGGGGACACTGCAAGAGACCCAGTACTTC
CASVGTLQETQYF
>TRBV7-8|NA|NA|TRBJ2-1
TGTGCCAGCAGCCCACGTTGGGAGGTAATCCGCAATGAGCAGTTCTTC
CASSPRWEVIRNEQFF
>TRBV7-9|NA|NA|TRBJ2-7
TGTGCCAGCATTAAGGACAGCTATTACGAGCAGTACTTC
CASIKDSYYEQYF